This TCR beta chain was profiled in a study of a mutant IDH1 vaccine in newly diagnosed glioma. TCRdb keeps only in-frame clones here, not all; method: immunoSEQ multiplex PCR. Of approximately 56,000 clones listed, over 70% are singletons. To note about this clone: The antigen is undetermined.

Germline V gives CDR1 MNHNS, CDR2 SASEGT. The CDR3 is 12 residues long. Trimming shortened V by 1 base and J by 6 bases, and 4 bases separated the two germline ends. The time point: week 47, end of study. Topical imiquimod accompanied each vaccine dose, which consisted of 300 ug of mutant IDH1 20-mer peptide. During weeks 1, 3, 5, 7, 11, 15, 19 and 23, patients received eight vaccinations. The TCR originated in a man aged 50-59 years with glioma. The rearrangement joins TRBV6-1 to TRBJ1-5; no clear D. The material was PBMCs, obtained from a glioma patient whose treatment included an IDH1 peptide vaccine. CDR3 in amino acids: CASSEVRQPQHF. The CDR3 DNA is TGTGCCAGCAGTGAAGTGCGTCAGCCCCAGCATTTT.